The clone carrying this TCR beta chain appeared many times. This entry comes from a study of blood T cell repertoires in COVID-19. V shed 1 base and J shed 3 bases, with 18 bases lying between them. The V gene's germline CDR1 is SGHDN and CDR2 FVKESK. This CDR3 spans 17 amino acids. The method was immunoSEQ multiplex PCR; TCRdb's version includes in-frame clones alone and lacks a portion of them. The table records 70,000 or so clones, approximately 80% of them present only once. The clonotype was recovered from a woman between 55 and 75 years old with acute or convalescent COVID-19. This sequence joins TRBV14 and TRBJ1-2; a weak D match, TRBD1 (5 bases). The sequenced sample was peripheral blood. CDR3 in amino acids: CASSQALSGISDYGYTF. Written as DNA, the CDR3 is TGTGCCAGCAGCCAAGCTCTCTCAGGGATATCCGACTATGGCTACACCTTC.